This entry features one T cell receptor (beta chain) sequence. This sample is part of a study of blood T cell repertoires in COVID-19. Study information: From T cells, B-cell-depleted T cells, or PBMCs came the material, which was cDNA or gDNA.

The method was immunoSEQ multiplex PCR; TCRdb's version includes in-frame clones alone and lacks a portion of them. The table has tens of thousands of clones, around 77% seen once. Germline V gives CDR1 LGHDT, CDR2 YNNKEL (reference sequence). The V gene lost 2 bases and the J gene lost 5 bases, with 9 bases spanning the gap. This CDR3 is 13 amino acids long. The V and J genes are TRBV3-1 (or the pseudogene TRBV3-2) and TRBJ1-1; D perhaps matches TRBD1 (6 bases). This sequence was found in a man between 70 and 80 years old with COVID-19, enrolled during active disease. Sequenced: peripheral blood. CDR3 residues: CASSQHQGTEAFF. The CDR3 DNA follows: TGTGCCAGCAGCCAACATCAGGGGACTGAAGCTTTCTTT.